The 11 T cell receptor beta chains reported below all come from one sample, sequenced in a study of blood T cell repertoires in COVID-19. The protocol was immunoSEQ multiplex PCR, while the TCRdb copy is restricted to in-frame clones and leaves out a portion. The sample gives a few hundred thousand clones, 85% of which show up once; less than 8.5% is in the top ten. The specimen sequenced was PBMCs or T cells enriched from blood (not recorded which). Source of these receptors: a woman in her forties or fifties who had been exposed to COVID-19.

V and J are TRBV10-3 and TRBJ2-7; a weak D match, TRBD1 (5 bases). This CDR3 contains 12 residues. Germline loops: CDR1 ENHRY, CDR2 SYGVKD. V shed 2 bases and J shed 4 bases, with 6 bases lying between them. The CDR3 loop reads CAISEGAYEQYF. The CDR3 nucleotides read TGTGCCATCAGTGAGGGGGCGTACGAGCAGTACTTC.

This clone was seen a handful of times. The chain links TRBV19 to TRBJ1-1, with D possibly being TRBD1 (6 bases). From germline, CDR1 is LNHDA and CDR2 SQIVND (reference sequence). V dropped 7 bases and J dropped 0 bases, with 21 bases sitting between them. The CDR3 extends over 17 amino acids. CDR3 sequence reads: CASTRTDDLILNTEAFF. CDR3 coding DNA: TGTGCCAGTACCCGGACAGACGATCTGATACTGAACACTGAAGCTTTCTTT.

The chain combines TRBV10-3 with TRBJ1-1, with TRBD1 matching over 9 bases. The CDR3 loop spans 14 amino acids. V gave up 4 bases and J gave up 5 bases; unmatched junction bases: 5. The V gene's germline CDR1 is ENHRY and CDR2 SYGVKD. DNA for the CDR3: TGTGCCATCAGTGGAGGGACAGGGCGGACTGAAGCTTTCTTT. It specifies CAISGGTGRTEAFF.

The chain joins TRBV2 to TRBJ2-7; D possibly corresponds to TRBD1 (5 bases). The V end lost 0 bases, the J end lost 10 bases, and 13 bases lay between the germline ends. The germline CDR1 and CDR2 sequences are SNHLY and FYNNEI. This CDR3 is built from 13 residues. This CDR3 reads CASSEAPETEQYF. CDR3 DNA sequence: TGTGCCAGCAGTGAAGCGCCCGAGACAGAACAGTACTTC.

This sequence joins TRBV5-1 and TRBJ1-2; TRBD1 might be the D (6 bases). The CDR3 loop spans 13 amino acids. Germline CDR1 is SGHRS and CDR2 is YFSETQ. V lost 5 bases and J lost 4, with 12 bases in between. This CDR3 is CASRLDRFYGYTF. CDR3 sequence (DNA): TGCGCCAGCAGGCTAGACAGGTTCTATGGCTACACCTTC.

This clone was detected a few times. Other DNA sequences in the same sample also yield this CDR3. The gene calls are TRBV5-1 and TRBJ2-7, with 7 bases lining up with TRBD1. The junction had 4 bases not matched to a gene; V was cut back by 0 bases and J by 1 base. Germline V gives CDR1 SGHRS, CDR2 YFSETQ. The CDR3 loop spans 15 amino acids. This chain's CDR3 is CASSLAPGQSYEQYF. The CDR3 bases are TGCGCCAGCAGCTTGGCACCGGGACAGTCCTACGAGCAGTACTTC.

This clone was counted between two and nine times. The chain uses TRBV18 and TRBJ1-1; tentatively, D is TRBD1 (5 bases). CDR1 is KGHSH and CDR2 is LQKENI in the germline V gene. The V and J ends lost 0 bases and 11 bases respectively, with 13 bases between them. This CDR3 comprises 13 residues. The CDR3 spells CASSPPGGVVAFF. CDR3 bases: TGTGCCAGCTCACCACCGGGGGGAGTGGTGGCTTTCTTT.

This rearrangement joins TRBV10-3 to TRBJ2-5, with 8 bases matching TRBD1. Germline loops: CDR1 ENHRY, CDR2 SYGVKD. V lost 6 bases and J lost 5; bases outside the gene matches: 8. This CDR3 region has 14 residues. In nucleotides, the CDR3 is TGTGCCATCAGGGAGACAGGGGATAAGGAGACCCAGTACTTC. Protein: CAIRETGDKETQYF.

The rearrangement links TRBV7-6 to TRBJ1-4; 8 bases are shared with TRBD1. This CDR3 is built from 16 residues. J was trimmed by 6 bases and V by 7 bases; bases with no gene match: 13. Germline CDR1 is SGHVS and CDR2 is FNYEAQ. The CDR3, as DNA: TGTGCCAGCAACCAGCCTTTGGACAGGGATTATGAAAAACTGTTTTTT. Translating it yields CASNQPLDRDYEKLFF.

The CDR3 coding sequence is TGTGCCAGCAGCTTAGTGAGCCGTTATAGCAATCAGCCCCAGCATTTT. Its protein product is CASSLVSRYSNQPQHF. The chain employs TRBV7-8 and TRBJ1-5; D not certain. Trimming took off 1 base at V and 0 bases at J, with 10 bases between the two ends. CDR1 is SGHVS, CDR2 FQNEAQ, per germline. The CDR3 runs 16 residues.

The chain employs TRBV4-1 and TRBJ1-4; TRBD1 matches at 7 bases. CDR1 is MGHRA and CDR2 is YSYEKL in the germline V gene. The CDR3 sequence is 16 residues long. V shed 4 bases and J 5 bases; nucleotides not matched to a gene: 10. CDR3 coding DNA: TGCGCCAGCAGCCTTTTAGACAGGGCGCCGAATGAAAAACTGTTTTTT. Its protein product is CASSLLDRAPNEKLFF.